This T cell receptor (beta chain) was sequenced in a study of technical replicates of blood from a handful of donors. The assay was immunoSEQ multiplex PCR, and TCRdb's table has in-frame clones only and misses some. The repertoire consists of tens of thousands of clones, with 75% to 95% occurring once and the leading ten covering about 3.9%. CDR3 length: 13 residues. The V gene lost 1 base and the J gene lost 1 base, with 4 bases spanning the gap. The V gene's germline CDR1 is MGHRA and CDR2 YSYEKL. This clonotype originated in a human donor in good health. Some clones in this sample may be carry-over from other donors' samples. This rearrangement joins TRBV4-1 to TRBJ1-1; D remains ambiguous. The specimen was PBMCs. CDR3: CASSQGRNTEAFF. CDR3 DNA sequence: TGCGCCAGCAGCCAAGGCAGGAACACTGAAGCTTTCTTT.